This T cell receptor beta chain was observed in a study of cytomegalovirus exposure and HLA in healthy donors (dated by TCRdb to between 2016 and 2019). With regard to the full study: An earlier analysis of a few hundred of the donors reported around 280 Gb of sequence data and some 110 million unique TCR beta sequences obtained from approximately 180 million T cells. The aim of the study was to test whether cataloging public T cell receptors could identify signatures of past pathogen exposure. Of the 300 to 450 genotyped donors, roughly 85% fell in the genetic ancestry cluster associated with self-reported Caucasian donors. Because of strong linkage in the cohort, a handful of DR-DQ haplotypes were treated as single units for association and clustering. Genome-wide SNP genotypes for about 55% of the 666 donors were used in a later genetic analysis, which treated that subset as a discovery cohort. On average, around 240,000 unique TCR beta nucleotide sequences were sequenced per donor among some 420 genotyped donors of the cohort, with roughly 18% of those sequences being non-productive. Every repertoire in the discovery cohort had been generated on one and the same sequencing platform. Along with the approximately 620-subject first cohort, a separate validation cohort of around 110 different subjects was used. HLA typing included class I and class II loci at four-digit resolution. Using immunosequencing, the study profiled T cell repertoires from 666 subjects and related those repertoires to cytomegalovirus serostatus. To decide whether each TCR beta V gene segment behaved as functional or pseudogenic, an earlier analysis of some 600 of the donors relied on high-throughput TCR beta sequencing. Typing coverage differed by locus: A, B, C, DRB1 and DQB1 were typed in roughly 629-630 donors, DQA1 in approximately 520, DPA1 in some 600, and DPB1 in 450 to 480. Rather than using new phenotypic data, the later analysis identified candidate immune exposures from TCR beta sequences and from how often those sequences occurred across donors. To predict cytomegalovirus infection status, the study brought together high-throughput TCR immunosequencing, statistical association of individual TCRs with disease status, and machine learning. To study patterns of TCR occurrence, a later analysis re-analyzed previously published TCR beta repertoires from around 700 donors and added high-resolution HLA genotyping. Approximately 300 gigabases of sequencing data and about 92 million unique TCR sequences made up an early release that covered several hundred HLA-typed donors. Donor age, sex, ethnicity and CMV serostatus were compiled together with the repertoire data.

General conclusions and limits of the study: In both the original and validation cohorts, the classifier was reported to diagnose cytomegalovirus status with high specificity and sensitivity. Strong co-occurrence of HLA alleles, especially DR and DQ, made assigning TCR associations to individual alleles difficult. According to a later genetic analysis, donors in an Asian-associated ancestry cluster had fewer N-insertions in productive TCRs than the approximately 670-donor mean. Correlated functional status among segregating V segments might be attributable to linkage disequilibrium, but an unknown experimental factor could not be ruled out. Specific HLA alleles were associated with roughly 16,000 TCR beta sequences at a false discovery rate of 0.05 in a later analysis. Several of the top co-occurrence clusters appeared to be linked to parvovirus B19, influenza, CMV and Epstein-Barr virus, according to a later analysis. A further reported finding was that TCR beta sequences accurately predicted the HLA-A and HLA-B alleles for most subjects in the first cohort. Roughly uniform sequencing depth across donors was assumed in presence/absence analyses, although this assumption may not hold. The 87-base-pair reads could not distinguish some IMGT-functional V segments, including TRBV6-2 and TRBV6-3, so those segments were excluded. The authors suggested that the approach could potentially be generalized to other disease states and immunological phenotypes. Because some donors lacked HLA typing at each locus, the association tests relied only on the typed subset. In a later analysis, HLA-associated TCR beta chains were found to be more clonally expanded and to have lower generation probabilities than equally common non-associated chains. Only TCR beta chains were sequenced in this cohort, and the absence of alpha or paired-chain data limited detectable features. Because counts were too low, seventeen rarely observed V segments, including chromosome 9 orphons, were excluded from the earlier analysis of about 500 of the donors. Most TCR sequences were observed very rarely across donors, whereas some public TCRs were present in many individuals. Most CMV-associated TCR beta chains appeared to be HLA-restricted in a later analysis, and the HLA associations seemed to be driven largely by CMV exposure. A few of the identified cytomegalovirus-associated TCR beta chains were confirmed in vitro to be specific for cytomegalovirus antigens. The only immune exposure information available for the cohort was CMV serostatus. In the study, around 150 TCR beta chains were listed as associated with cytomegalovirus. A later analysis found that TCR association rates varied across HLA loci, with DRB1 alleles showing the most associated TCRs and HLA-C alleles the fewest. V-gene and J-gene trimming of TCR beta chains was associated with a missense DCLRE1C variant in a later genetic analysis, and the association was replicated in an independent cohort. A cluster of highly shared sequence variants was judged likely to be a technical artifact of the sequencing pipeline. In an earlier analysis of a few hundred of the donors, most TCR beta V segments were observed in productive rearrangements about 87% or about 30% of the time, broadly matching IMGT annotations.

Receptors were amplified or captured by the immunoSEQ multiplex PCR assay. A mixture of 60 forward primers for TCR Vbeta segments and 13 reverse primers for TCR Jbeta segments was used in the multiplex PCR. A multiplex PCR assay on genomic DNA amplified the CDR3 region of rearranged TCR beta genes. Amplified TCR beta libraries were sequenced as 87-base-pair reads on the Illumina HiSeq System. The published analysis was carried out like this. In a later analysis, tens of millions of unique TCR beta chains were counted across the roughly 610 repertoires, and roughly 11 million of these chains were shared by at least two donors. A nearest-neighbor algorithm error-corrected the raw reads and collapsed the reads into unique sequences, merging closely related sequences to remove PCR and sequencing errors. Alignment of CDR3 sequences to IMGT reference sequences was used to assign V, D and J gene segments. For a sequence to be retained, a match of at least six nucleotides to both a V gene segment and a J gene segment was required. Rearrangements were classified as productive when the CDR3 lacked stop codons and remained in frame with V and J, and all other rearrangements were classified as non-productive. Following IMGT convention, CDR3 was defined as the stretch from the second conserved V-encoded cysteine to the conserved J-encoded phenylalanine. The earlier analysis of fewer than 750 of the donors excluded sequences that lacked an unambiguous match to a single V gene segment. An earlier analysis of roughly 590 of the donors called V segments functional above 56.7% productive rearrangements and segregating when the between-donor standard deviation exceeded 5%. To diagnose cytomegalovirus status from the catalog of TCR beta chain sequences, a statistical classification framework was built. In a later analysis, TCR nucleotide sequences were compared against IMGT/GENE-DB human TR gene sequences so that V and J genes could be assigned. In a later analysis, CDR3 sequences and most-parsimonious VDJ recombination scenarios were assigned using the TCRdist pipeline. In a later analysis, each TCR beta chain was defined by its CDR3 amino acid sequence together with its V-gene family, and reads lacking a unique V-gene family were excluded. A later analysis removed over 500 highly shared, low-generation-probability nucleotide sequences to deal with suspected cross-contamination and a sequencing artifact. In a later analysis, a clonal expansion index was calculated for each public chain from normalized within-repertoire ranks of inferred template counts. A later analysis computed generation probabilities with a VDJ recombination model fitted to out-of-frame rearrangements, and checked the results against IGoR. In a later analysis, hypergeometric tests were used to score TCR-TCR, TCR-HLA and TCR-CMV co-occurrence, with a repertoire-size bias correction applied to TCR pairs. False discovery rates were estimated in a later analysis by permuting HLA or CMV assignments 20 times. A later analysis grouped co-occurring TCRs with DBSCAN, adding TCRdist sequence similarity when clustering within HLA-allele-positive subsets. For co-occurrence clustering, repertoires with fewer than 30,000 or more than 120,000 public chains were excluded, along with a handful of repertoires with anomalous nucleotide sharing. Held by TCRdb, this immuneACCESS table contains in-frame sequences only and omits some clones. Under half of the omission traces to an unresolved V gene where checked; the cause of the rest is unknown. V and J calls and clone size are given by that table; D and trimming were obtained from the DNA. The sample table holds 65,000 to 95,000 clones, of which just under 80% were seen once. Nearly 2.5% of the sample is in the top ten clones.

In total, just over 650 healthy bone marrow donors made up the cohort. At the time of sampling, every cohort member was nominally healthy, though immune exposures that went unrecorded were likely present. The donor tested CMV seropositive, placing the donor among the 290 or so seropositive members of the cohort. Each donor provided a peripheral blood sample, and peripheral blood mononuclear cells were used for TCR beta sequencing. The Qiagen DNeasy Blood Extraction Kit was used to extract genomic DNA from the blood cell samples. Here V drops 6 bases and J drops 4 bases, and the junction holds 6 bases not matched to any gene. The CDR3 runs 15 amino acids, cysteine and phenylalanine included. Only the CDR3 region is kept as DNA, spanning 45 bases read in frame from base 1. CDR1 MNHEY and CDR2 SMNVEV were looked up in the germline V gene (reference sequence). To note about this clone: It lacks a known antigen. No much larger clonotype is one base removed from it; base qualities were not supplied.

This sequence was found in a male donor in good health and CMV-seropositive. The sequence joins TRBV27 to TRBJ1-2, with 12 junctional bases fitting TRBD1. Sequenced sample: PBMCs. CDR3 region: CASSAGDRGPYGYTF. In nucleotides, the sequence is TGTGCCAGCAGCGCTGGGGACAGGGGGCCCTATGGCTACACCTTC.